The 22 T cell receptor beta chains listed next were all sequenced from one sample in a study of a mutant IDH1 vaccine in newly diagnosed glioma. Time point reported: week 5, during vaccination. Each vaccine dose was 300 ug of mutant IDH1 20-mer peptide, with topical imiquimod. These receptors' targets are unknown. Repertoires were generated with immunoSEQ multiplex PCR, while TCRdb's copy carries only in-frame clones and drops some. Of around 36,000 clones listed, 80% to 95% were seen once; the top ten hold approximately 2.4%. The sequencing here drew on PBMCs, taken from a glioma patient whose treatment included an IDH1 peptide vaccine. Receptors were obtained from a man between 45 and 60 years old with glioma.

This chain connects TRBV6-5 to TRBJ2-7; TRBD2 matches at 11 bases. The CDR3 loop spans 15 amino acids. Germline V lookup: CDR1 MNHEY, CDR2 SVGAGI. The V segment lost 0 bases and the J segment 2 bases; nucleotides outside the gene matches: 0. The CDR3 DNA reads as TGTGCCAGCAGTTACTCTAGCGGGGGGGCCTACGAGCAGTACTTC. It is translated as CASSYSSGGAYEQYF.

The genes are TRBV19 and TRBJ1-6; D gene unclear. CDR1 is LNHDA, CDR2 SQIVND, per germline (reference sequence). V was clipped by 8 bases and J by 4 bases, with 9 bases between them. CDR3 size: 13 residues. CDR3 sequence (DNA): TGTGCCAGTGTTGGGAGTTATAATTCACCCCTCCACTTT. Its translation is CASVGSYNSPLHF.

In DNA, the CDR3 is TGCGCCAGCAGCCGGGTGGGGGGCAATCAGCCCCAGCATTTT. The encoded protein is CASSRVGGNQPQHF. This sequence joins TRBV5-1 and TRBJ1-5, with D possibly being TRBD1 (5 bases). CDR3 size: 14 residues. Germline lookup yields CDR1 SGHRS and CDR2 YFSETQ. The ends were cut back, 4 bases at V and 2 bases at J, with 10 bases in the middle.

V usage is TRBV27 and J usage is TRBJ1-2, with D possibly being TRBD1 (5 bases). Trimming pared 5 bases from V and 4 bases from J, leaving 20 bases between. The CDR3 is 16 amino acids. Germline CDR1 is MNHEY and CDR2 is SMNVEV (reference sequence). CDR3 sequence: CASSGGRDPEGYGYTF. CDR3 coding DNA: TGTGCCAGCAGTGGTGGCCGGGACCCCGAGGGCTATGGCTACACCTTC.

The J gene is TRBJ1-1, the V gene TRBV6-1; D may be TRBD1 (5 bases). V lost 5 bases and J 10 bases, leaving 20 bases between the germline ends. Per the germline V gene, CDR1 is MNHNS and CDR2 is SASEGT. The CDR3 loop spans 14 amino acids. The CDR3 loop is CASSPQSATERAFF. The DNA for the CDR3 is TGTGCCAGCAGTCCCCAAAGCGCGACAGAGAGAGCTTTCTTT.

CDR3 bases: TGTGCCAGCAGCCAGGCACAGGGGGGTCAGCCCCAGCATTTT. Amino acids: CASSQAQGGQPQHF. The chain employs TRBV6-6 and TRBJ1-5; 8 bases are a match to TRBD1. V was pared by 6 bases and J by 6 bases, with 7 bases of the junction left unmatched. This CDR3 spans 14 amino acids. In germline, CDR1 is MNHNY, CDR2 SVGAGI (reference sequence).

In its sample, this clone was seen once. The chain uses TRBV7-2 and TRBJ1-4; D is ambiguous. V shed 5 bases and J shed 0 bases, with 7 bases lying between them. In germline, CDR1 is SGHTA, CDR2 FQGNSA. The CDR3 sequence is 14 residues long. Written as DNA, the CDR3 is TGTGCCAGCAGCCGTGTAACAACTAATGAAAAACTGTTTTTT. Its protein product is CASSRVTTNEKLFF. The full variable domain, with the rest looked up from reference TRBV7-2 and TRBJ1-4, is GAGVSQSPSNKVTEKGKDVELRCDPISGHTALYWYRQSLGQGLEFLIYFQGNSAPDKSGLPSDRFSAERTGGSVSTLTIQRTQQEDSAVYLCASSRVTTNEKLFFGSGTQLSVL.

CDR3 sequence reads: CASSLRGNEKLFF. CDR3 bases: TGTGCCAGCAGCTTAAGGGGTAATGAAAAACTGTTTTTT. The rearrangement joins TRBV7-8 to TRBJ1-4; a weak D match, TRBD1 (5 bases). The V gene's germline CDR1 is SGHVS and CDR2 FQNEAQ. This CDR3 has 13 residues. Trimming took off 2 bases at V and 4 bases at J, with 5 bases between the two ends.

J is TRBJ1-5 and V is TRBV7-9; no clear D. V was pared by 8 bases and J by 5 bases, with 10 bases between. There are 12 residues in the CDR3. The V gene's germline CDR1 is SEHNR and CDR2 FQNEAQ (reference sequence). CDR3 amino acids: CASSQMDQPQHF. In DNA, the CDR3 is TGTGCCAGCTCGCAGATGGATCAGCCCCAGCATTTT.

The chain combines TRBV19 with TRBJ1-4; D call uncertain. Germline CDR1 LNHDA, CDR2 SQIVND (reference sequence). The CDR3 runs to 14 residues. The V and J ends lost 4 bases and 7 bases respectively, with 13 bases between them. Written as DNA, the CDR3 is TGTGCCAGTAGTACCAAGACTTCCATTGAAAAACTGTTTTTT. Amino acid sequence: CASSTKTSIEKLFF.

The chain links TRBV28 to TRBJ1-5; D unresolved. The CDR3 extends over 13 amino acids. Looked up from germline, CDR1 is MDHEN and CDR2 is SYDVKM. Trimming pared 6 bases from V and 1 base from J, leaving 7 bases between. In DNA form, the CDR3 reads TGTGCCAGCAGCATAGACAGCAATCAGCCCCAGCATTTT. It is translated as CASSIDSNQPQHF.

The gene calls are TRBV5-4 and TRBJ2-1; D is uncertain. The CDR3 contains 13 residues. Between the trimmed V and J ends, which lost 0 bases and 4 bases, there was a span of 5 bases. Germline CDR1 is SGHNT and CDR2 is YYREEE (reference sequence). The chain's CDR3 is CASSLDRYNEQFF. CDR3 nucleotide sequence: TGTGCCAGCAGCTTGGACAGATACAATGAGCAGTTCTTC.

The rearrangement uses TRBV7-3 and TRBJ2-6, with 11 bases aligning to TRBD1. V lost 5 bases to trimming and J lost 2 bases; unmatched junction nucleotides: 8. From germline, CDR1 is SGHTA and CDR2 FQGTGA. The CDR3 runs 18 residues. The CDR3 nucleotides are TGTGCCAGCAGCAGGGACAGGGGGGGGCCTCCTGGGGCCAACGTCCTGACTTTC. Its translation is CASSRDRGGPPGANVLTF. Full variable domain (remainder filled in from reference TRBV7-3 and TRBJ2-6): GAGVSQTPSNKVTEKGKYVELRCDPISGHTALYWYRQSLGQGPEFLIYFQGTGAADDSGLPNDRFFAVRPEGSVSTLKIQRTERGDSAVYLCASSRDRGGPPGANVLTFGAGSRLTVL.

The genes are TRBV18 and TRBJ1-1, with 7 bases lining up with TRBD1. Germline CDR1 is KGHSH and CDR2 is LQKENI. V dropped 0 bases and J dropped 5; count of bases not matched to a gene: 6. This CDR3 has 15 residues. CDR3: CASSPPKGARTEAFF. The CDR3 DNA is TGTGCCAGCTCACCACCGAAGGGGGCGCGGACTGAAGCTTTCTTT.

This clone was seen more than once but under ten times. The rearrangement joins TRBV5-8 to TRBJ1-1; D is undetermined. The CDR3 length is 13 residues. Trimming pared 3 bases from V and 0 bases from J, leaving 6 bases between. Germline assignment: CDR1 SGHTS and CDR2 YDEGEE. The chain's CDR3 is CASSYVLNTEAFF. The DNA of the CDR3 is TGTGCCAGCAGCTACGTTTTGAACACTGAAGCTTTCTTT.

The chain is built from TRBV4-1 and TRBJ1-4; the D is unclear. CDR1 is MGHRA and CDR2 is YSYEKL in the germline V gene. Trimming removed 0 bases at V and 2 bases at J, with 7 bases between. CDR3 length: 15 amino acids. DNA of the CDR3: TGCGCCAGCAGCCAAGATAAGAGGACTAATGAAAAACTGTTTTTT. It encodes CASSQDKRTNEKLFF.

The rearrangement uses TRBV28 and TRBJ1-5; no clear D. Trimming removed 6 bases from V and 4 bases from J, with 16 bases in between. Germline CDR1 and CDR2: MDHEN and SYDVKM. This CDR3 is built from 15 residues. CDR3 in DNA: TGTGCCAGCAGGCCCCCAAGTGCAGGTAATCAGCCCCAGCATTTT. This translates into CASRPPSAGNQPQHF.

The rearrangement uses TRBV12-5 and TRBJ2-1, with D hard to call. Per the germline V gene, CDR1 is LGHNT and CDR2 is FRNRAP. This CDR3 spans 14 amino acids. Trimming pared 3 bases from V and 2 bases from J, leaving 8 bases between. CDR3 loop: CASGFAGPYNEQFF. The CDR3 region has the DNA TGTGCTAGTGGTTTTGCAGGACCCTACAATGAGCAGTTCTTC.

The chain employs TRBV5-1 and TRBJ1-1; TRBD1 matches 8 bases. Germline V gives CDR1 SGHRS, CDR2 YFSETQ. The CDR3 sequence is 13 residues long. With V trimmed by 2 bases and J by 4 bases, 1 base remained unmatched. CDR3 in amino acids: CASSFDRGTEAFF. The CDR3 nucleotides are TGCGCCAGCAGCTTTGACAGGGGCACTGAAGCTTTCTTT.

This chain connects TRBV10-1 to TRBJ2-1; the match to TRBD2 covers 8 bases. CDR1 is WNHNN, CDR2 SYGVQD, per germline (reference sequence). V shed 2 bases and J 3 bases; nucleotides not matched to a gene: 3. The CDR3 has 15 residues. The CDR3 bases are TGCGCCAGCAGTGAGCGGACTAGCAGCTACAATGAGCAGTTCTTC. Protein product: CASSERTSSYNEQFF.

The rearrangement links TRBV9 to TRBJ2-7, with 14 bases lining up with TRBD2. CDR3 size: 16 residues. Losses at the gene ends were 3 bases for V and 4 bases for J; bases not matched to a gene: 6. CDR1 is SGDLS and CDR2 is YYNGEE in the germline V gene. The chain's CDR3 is CASSAGTSGSAYEQYF. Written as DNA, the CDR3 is TGTGCCAGCAGCGCCGGGACTAGCGGGAGTGCTTACGAGCAGTACTTC.

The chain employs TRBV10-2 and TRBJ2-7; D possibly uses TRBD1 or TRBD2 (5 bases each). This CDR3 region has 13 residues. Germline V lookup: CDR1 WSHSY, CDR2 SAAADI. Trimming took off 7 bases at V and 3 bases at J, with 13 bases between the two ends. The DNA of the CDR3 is TGCGCCAGCACGGGACCGATGATCTACGAGCAGTACTTC. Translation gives CASTGPMIYEQYF.